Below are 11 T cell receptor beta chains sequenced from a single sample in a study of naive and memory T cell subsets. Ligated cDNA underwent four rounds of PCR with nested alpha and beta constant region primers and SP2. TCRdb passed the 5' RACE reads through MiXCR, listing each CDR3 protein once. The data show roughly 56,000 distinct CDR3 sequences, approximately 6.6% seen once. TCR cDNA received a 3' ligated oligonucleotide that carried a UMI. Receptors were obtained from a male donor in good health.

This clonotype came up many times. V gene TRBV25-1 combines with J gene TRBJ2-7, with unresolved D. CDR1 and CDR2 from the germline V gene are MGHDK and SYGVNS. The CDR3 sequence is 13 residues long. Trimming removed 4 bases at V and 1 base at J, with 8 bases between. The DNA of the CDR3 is TGTGCCAGCAGTGTAGGTGGGTCCTACGAGCAGTACTTC. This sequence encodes CASSVGGSYEQYF.

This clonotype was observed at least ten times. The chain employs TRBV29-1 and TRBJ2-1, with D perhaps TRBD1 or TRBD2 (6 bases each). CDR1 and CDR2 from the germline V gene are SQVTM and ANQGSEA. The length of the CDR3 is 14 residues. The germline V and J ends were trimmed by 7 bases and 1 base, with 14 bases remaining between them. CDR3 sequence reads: CSAEQGLSYNEQFF. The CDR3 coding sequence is TGCAGCGCGGAACAGGGACTTTCCTACAATGAGCAGTTCTTC.

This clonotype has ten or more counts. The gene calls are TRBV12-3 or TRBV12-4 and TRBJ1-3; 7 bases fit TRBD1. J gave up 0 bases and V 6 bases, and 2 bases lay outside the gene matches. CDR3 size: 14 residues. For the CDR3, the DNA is TGTGCCAGCAGGGGGACAGCCTCTGGAAACACCATATATTTT. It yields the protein CASRGTASGNTIYF.

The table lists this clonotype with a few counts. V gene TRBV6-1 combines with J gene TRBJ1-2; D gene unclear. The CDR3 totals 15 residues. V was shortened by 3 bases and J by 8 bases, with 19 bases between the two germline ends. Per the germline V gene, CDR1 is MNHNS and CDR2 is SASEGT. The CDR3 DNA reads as TGTGCCAGCAGTGAGTCCCCCCGCGGGGTGAAGGGCTACACCTTC. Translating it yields CASSESPRGVKGYTF.

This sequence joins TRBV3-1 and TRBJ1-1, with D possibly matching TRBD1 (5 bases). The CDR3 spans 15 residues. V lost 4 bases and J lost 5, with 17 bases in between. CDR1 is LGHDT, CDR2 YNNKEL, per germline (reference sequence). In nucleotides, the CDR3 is TGTGCCAGCAGCCCAGTCGGCAGGGAAGAAACTGAAGCTTTCTTT. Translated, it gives CASSPVGREETEAFF.

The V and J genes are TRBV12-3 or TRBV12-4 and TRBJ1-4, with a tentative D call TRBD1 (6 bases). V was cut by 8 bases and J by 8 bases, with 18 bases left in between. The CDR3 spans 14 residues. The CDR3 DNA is TGTGCCAGCCGGGACACCGTTGGGGAAGAAAAACTGTTTTTT. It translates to CASRDTVGEEKLFF.

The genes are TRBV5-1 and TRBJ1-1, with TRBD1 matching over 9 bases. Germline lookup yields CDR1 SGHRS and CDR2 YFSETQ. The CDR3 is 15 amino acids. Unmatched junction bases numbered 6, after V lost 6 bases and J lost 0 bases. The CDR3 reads CASNPGQGLNTEAFF. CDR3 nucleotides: TGCGCCAGCAACCCTGGACAGGGGTTGAACACTGAAGCTTTCTTT. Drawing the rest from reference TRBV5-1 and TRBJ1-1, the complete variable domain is KAGVTQTPRYLIKTRGQQVTLSCSPISGHRSVSWYQQTPGQGLQFLFEYFSETQRNKGNFPGRFSGRQFSNSRSEMNVSTLELGDSALYLCASNPGQGLNTEAFFGQGTRLTVV.

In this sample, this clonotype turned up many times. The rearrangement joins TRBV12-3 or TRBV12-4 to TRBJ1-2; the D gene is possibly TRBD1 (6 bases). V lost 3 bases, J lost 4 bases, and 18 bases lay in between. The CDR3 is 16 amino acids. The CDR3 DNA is TGTGCCAGCAGTTTCTCTGGGGGCACCGTGGGCTATGGCTACACCTTC. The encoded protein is CASSFSGGTVGYGYTF.

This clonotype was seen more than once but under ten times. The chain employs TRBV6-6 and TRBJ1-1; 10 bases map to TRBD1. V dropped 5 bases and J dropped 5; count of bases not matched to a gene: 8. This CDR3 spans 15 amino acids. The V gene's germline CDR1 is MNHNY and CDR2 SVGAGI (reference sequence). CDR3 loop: CASSPAGTGETEAFF. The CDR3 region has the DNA TGTGCCAGCAGTCCGGCCGGGACAGGGGAGACTGAAGCTTTCTTT.

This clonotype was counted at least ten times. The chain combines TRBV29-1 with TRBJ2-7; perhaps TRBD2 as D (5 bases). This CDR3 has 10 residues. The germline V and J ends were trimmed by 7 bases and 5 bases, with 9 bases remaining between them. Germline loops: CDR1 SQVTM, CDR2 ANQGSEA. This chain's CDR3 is CSAHGDEQYF. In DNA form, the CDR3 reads TGCAGCGCCCACGGGGACGAGCAGTACTTC.

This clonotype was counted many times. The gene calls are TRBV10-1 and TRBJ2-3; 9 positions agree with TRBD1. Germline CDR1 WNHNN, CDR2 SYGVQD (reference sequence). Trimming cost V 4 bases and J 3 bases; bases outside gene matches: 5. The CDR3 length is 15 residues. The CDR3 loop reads CASSGRQGVTDTQYF. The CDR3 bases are TGCGCCAGCAGTGGAAGACAGGGGGTGACAGATACGCAGTATTTT.